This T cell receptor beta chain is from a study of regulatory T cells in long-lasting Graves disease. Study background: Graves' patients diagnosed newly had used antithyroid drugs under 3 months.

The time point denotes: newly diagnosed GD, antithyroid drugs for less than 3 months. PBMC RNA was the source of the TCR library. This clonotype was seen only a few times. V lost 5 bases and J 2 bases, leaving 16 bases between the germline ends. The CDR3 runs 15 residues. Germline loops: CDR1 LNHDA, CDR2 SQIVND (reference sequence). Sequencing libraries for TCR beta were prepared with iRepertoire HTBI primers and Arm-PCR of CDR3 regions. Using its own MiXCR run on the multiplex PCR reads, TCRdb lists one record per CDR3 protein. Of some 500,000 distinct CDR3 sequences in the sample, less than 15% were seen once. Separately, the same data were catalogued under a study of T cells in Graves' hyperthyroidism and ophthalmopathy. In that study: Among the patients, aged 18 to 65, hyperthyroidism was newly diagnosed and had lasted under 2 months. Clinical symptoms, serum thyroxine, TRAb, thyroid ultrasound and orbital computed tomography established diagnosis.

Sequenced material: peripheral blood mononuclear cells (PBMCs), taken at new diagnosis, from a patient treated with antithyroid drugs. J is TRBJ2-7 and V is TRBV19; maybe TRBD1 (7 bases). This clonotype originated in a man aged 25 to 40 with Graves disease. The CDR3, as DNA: TGTGCCAGTAGTCCCTGGGGGGACAGTACCTACGAGCAGTACTTC. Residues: CASSPWGDSTYEQYF.